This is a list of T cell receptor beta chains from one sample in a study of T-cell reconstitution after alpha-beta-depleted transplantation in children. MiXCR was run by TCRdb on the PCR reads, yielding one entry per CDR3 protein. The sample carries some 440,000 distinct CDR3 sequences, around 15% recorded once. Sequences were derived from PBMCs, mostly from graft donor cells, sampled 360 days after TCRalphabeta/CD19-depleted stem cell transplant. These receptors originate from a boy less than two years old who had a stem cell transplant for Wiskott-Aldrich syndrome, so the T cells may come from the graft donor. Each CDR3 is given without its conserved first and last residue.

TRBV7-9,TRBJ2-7,ASSPIDRGQNEQY
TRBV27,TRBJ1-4,ASSKRQGNEKLF
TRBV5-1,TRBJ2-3,ASSLAWTGYTDTQY
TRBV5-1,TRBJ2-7,ASSLEGHSSSYEQY
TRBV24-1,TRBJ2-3,ATSDLREPDTQY
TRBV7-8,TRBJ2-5,ASSLPRLAGRETQY
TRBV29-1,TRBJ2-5,SVAPLYQETQY
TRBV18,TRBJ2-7,ASSPFRVGTSKSYEQY
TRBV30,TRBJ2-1,ASKGEVNEQF
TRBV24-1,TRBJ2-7,ATSDLGRGEQY
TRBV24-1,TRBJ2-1,ATSERGKQF
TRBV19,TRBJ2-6,ASRHGPTSGANVLT
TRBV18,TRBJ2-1,ASSAGSASYNEQF
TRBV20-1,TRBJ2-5,SASPRGWTQETQY
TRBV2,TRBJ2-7,ASSEWWDRETSYEQY
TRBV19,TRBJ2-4,ASSILPEGKTIQY
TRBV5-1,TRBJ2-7,ASSLTDLRYEQY
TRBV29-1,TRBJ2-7,SVETGASGSGSYEQY
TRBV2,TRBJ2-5,ASKYRGEVTQY
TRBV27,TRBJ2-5,ASNPGQGFQETQY
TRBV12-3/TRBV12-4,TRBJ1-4,ASSLLPGHEKLF
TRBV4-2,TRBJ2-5,ASSQVRVGAGETQY
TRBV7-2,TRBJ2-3,ASSVTRLDTDTQY
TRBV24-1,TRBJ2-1,ATSRRAVGSYNEQF
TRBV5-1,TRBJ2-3,ASSLGLATSTDTQY
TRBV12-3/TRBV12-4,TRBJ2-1,ASSFTAGYYNEQF
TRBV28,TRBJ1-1,ASSLLGQGWTEAF
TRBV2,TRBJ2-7,ASEGTGFGPQY
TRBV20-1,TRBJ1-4,SARARQDGHNEKLF
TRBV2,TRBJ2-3,ASRGLAGSTDTQY
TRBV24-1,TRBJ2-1,ATSDRQKEQF
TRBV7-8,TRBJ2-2,ASSLVSGPNTGELF
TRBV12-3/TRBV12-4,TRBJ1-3,ASRTGIAGNTIY
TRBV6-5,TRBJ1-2,ASSYSRWDGYT
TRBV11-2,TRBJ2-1,ASSAEIAGGANEQF
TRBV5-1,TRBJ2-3,ASSLEAGRRSDTQY
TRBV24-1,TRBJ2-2,ATSPAGLDAGELF
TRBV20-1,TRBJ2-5,SARDPDRSKGAQY
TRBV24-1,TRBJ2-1,ATSDLRGGVNEQF
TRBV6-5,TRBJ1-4,ASSYSSATNEKLF
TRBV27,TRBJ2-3,ASSLLSGVSGGPTDTQY
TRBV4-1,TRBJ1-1,ASSQRLGFFTEAF
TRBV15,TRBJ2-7,ATSKKYSGAYEQY
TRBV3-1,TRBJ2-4,ASSQVGGIQY
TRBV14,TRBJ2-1,ASSQDLPGSSYNEQF
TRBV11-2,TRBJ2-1,ASSLMVPPYNEQF
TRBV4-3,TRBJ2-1,ASSQVGRGGGYNEQF
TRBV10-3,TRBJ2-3,AISTTDTQY
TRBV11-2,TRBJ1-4,ASSTDRGTNEKLF
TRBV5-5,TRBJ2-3,ASSVAAGVDTQY
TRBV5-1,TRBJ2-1,ASSFLGKKAGNEQF
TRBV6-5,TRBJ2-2,ASSYLGVANTGELF
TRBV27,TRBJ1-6,ASHQTFGSSYNSPLH
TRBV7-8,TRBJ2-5,ASSLLGVQGD